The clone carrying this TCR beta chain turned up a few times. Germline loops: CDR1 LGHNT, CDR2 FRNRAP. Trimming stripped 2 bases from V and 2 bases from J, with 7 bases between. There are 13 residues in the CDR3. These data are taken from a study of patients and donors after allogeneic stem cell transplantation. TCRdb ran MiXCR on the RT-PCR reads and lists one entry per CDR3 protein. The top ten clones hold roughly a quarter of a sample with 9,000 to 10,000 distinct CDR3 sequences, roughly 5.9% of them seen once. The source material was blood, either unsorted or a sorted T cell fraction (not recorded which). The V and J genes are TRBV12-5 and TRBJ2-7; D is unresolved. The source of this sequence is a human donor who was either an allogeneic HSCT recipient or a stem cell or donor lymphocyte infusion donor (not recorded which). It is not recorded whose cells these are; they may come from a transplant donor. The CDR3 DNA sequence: TGTGCTAGTGGTTTGATAGGTACCTACGAGCAGTACTTC. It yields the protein CASGLIGTYEQYF.